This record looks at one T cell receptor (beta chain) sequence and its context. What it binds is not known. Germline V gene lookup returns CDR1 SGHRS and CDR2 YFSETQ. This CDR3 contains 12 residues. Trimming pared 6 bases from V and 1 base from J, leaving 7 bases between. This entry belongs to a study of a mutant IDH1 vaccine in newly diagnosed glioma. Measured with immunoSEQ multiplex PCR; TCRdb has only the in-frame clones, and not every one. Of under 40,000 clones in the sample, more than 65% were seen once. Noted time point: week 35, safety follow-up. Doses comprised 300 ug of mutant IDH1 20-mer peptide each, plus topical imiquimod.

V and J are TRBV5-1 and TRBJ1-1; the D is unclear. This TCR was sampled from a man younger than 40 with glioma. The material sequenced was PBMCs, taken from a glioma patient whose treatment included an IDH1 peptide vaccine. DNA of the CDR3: TGCGCCAGCAACGATGAGAACACTGAAGCTTTCTTT. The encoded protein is CASNDENTEAFF.